This entry lists 5 T cell receptor beta chains sequenced from one sample in a study of graft-versus-host responses after intestinal transplantation. These receptors' antigens are unknown. Libraries were prepared by immunoSEQ multiplex PCR; TCRdb keeps only in-frame clonotypes and omits some of them. The table records roughly 75,000 clones, roughly 89% of them present only once. Sample: unstimulated CD4+ T cells sorted from spleen or lymph node cells, taken before intestinal transplant. The receptor set was obtained from a human donor who received an intestinal transplant.

The chain combines TRBV7-2 with TRBJ2-2; D ambiguous. V was shortened by 1 base and J by 5 bases, with 5 bases between the two germline ends. This CDR3 comprises 13 residues. CDR1 is SGHTA, CDR2 FQGNSA, per germline. The CDR3 sequence is CASSLDGTGELFF. CDR3 DNA: TGTGCCAGCAGCTTAGACGGGACCGGGGAGCTGTTTTTT.

V and J are TRBV14 and TRBJ1-2; TRBD1 aligns across 7 bases. Per germline, CDR1 SGHDN and CDR2 FVKESK. The CDR3 totals 14 residues. The junction had 7 bases not matched to a gene; V was cut back by 4 bases and J by 5 bases. The CDR3 nucleotides are TGTGCCAGCAGCCTGGACAGGAGCGGGTATGGCTACACCTTC. As protein: CASSLDRSGYGYTF.

This rearrangement joins TRBV9 to TRBJ2-1; D unclear. Germline-derived CDR1 and CDR2 are SGDLS and YYNGEE. V was shortened by 1 base and J by 4 bases, with 21 bases between the two germline ends. CDR3 length: 18 amino acids. As DNA, the CDR3 is TGTGCCAGCAGCGTATATTTTGTCATCCTCCACAATTACAATGAGCAGTTCTTC. Amino acid sequence: CASSVYFVILHNYNEQFF.

The gene calls are TRBV4-2 and TRBJ1-2; TRBD1 might be the D (6 bases). Per germline, CDR1 LGHNA and CDR2 YNFKEQ. The CDR3 spans 14 residues. Trimming stripped 4 bases from V and 4 bases from J, with 13 bases between. CDR3 in amino acids: CASSPRTGTYGYTF. The CDR3 DNA sequence: TGTGCCAGCAGCCCCCGAACAGGGACCTATGGCTACACCTTC.

The chain has TRBV5-1 and TRBJ1-1, with D possibly TRBD1 on 6 matching bases. Germline values: CDR1 SGHRS, CDR2 YFSETQ. Trimming shortened V by 4 bases and J by 4 bases, and 11 bases separated the two germline ends. CDR3 length: 13 residues. This CDR3 is CASSLLRGTEAFF. The DNA of the CDR3 is TGCGCCAGCAGCCTTCTCAGGGGCACTGAAGCTTTCTTT.